This T cell receptor (beta chain) was identified during a study of blood T cells in healthy people across ages. Study-wide findings and caveats: Long-lived donors exceeded aged donors in naive CD4+ cells and diversity. While age rose, TCR beta diversity per million T cells dropped in a roughly linear way.

For the second PCR, which ran for about 7 to 11 cycles, a sample-barcoded 5' primer and a J-beta primer mix were used. TCRdb analysed the 5' RACE reads with MiXCR anew, one entry per CDR3 protein. The profile covers about 760,000 distinct CDR3 sequences, with roughly 25% appearing a single time and 9.4% taken by the ten largest. The germline CDR1 and CDR2 sequences are KGHSH and LQKENI. The CDR3 loop spans 15 amino acids. J gave up 5 bases and V 6 bases, and 11 bases lay outside the gene matches. This clonotype appeared a few times. What it binds is unknown. Per sample, no less than 6 micrograms of total RNA were extracted. The sample was also reused in another study, on T cells of mothers and their children. This second study says: Persistent microchimeric T cell clones were sought, and none were detected.

The sample taken for sequencing was blood. The chain joins TRBV18 to TRBJ2-7; 9 bases align to TRBD2. The receptor's source is a boy aged 10-17 years in good health. This chain's CDR3 is CASSPISGSNNEQYF. CDR3 bases: TGTGCCAGCTCCCCGATTAGCGGGAGTAATAACGAGCAGTACTTC.